The 10 T cell receptor beta chains given below trace back to one sample, sequenced in a study of blood T cell repertoires in COVID-19. Sequenced by immunoSEQ multiplex PCR; TCRdb stores in-frame clones only, minus some. The sample yields tens of thousands of clones, over 75% seen once. The specimen was peripheral blood. The receptors originated from a human donor in a cohort sampled during active COVID-19.

In DNA, the CDR3 is TGTGCCAGCAGCCCAATGGGGGGACTTAGATATGGCTACACCTTC. Its translation is CASSPMGGLRYGYTF. The chain has TRBV7-9 and TRBJ1-2, with D tentatively TRBD1 (5 bases). Germline lookup yields CDR1 SEHNR and CDR2 FQNEAQ (reference sequence). The length of the CDR3 is 15 residues. V lost 5 bases, J lost 5 bases, and 18 bases lay in between.

V is TRBV5-4 and J is TRBJ1-1, with D perhaps matching TRBD1 (6 bases). The CDR3 contains 15 residues. Germline assignment: CDR1 SGHNT and CDR2 YYREEE (reference sequence). The V and J ends lost 1 base and 2 bases respectively, with 12 bases between them. The CDR3, as DNA: TGTGCCAGCAGCTTGAAGACAGGAGGTAACACTGAAGCTTTCTTT. Protein product: CASSLKTGGNTEAFF.

The chain has TRBV4-3 and TRBJ1-2, with TRBD1 matching over 10 bases. CDR1 is LGHNA, CDR2 YSLEER, per germline. V gave up 8 bases and J gave up 2 bases; unmatched junction bases: 5. The CDR3 has 14 amino acids. The CDR3, as DNA: TGCGCCAGCCGAAGGGACAGGGGAAACTATGGCTACACCTTC. Protein: CASRRDRGNYGYTF.

Relative to its sample, this clone is medium-sized. The CDR3 loop reads CASSDDSGGYNEQFF. The CDR3, as DNA: TGTGCCAGCAGTGATGACAGCGGGGGGTACAATGAGCAGTTCTTC. The chain links TRBV6-4 to TRBJ2-1; 9 bases are a match to TRBD2. The CDR3 sequence is 15 residues long. CDR1 MRHNA and CDR2 SNTAGT come from the germline V gene. The V segment lost 3 bases and the J segment 4 bases; nucleotides outside the gene matches: 4.

This chain connects TRBV28 to TRBJ2-7, with 7 bases fitting TRBD1. Germline CDR1 reads MDHEN; CDR2 reads SYDVKM. This CDR3 has 15 amino acids. V gave up 6 bases and J gave up 3 bases; unmatched junction bases: 11. CDR3 nucleotide sequence: TGTGCCAGCAGCACGACAGGGTGGGCCCTCTACGAGCAGTACTTC. This translates into CASSTTGWALYEQYF.

The rearrangement uses TRBV27 and TRBJ2-7; 7 bases fit TRBD1. CDR3 size: 14 residues. Trimming at V came to 5 bases and at J to 2 bases, leaving 6 bases not matched to a gene. Germline V gives CDR1 MNHEY, CDR2 SMNVEV (reference sequence). The CDR3 DNA reads TGTGCCAGCAGTACCGCGACAGGGACCTACGAGCAGTACTTC. It yields the protein CASSTATGTYEQYF.

The table lists this clone with a count of one. The rearrangement uses TRBV3-1 (or the pseudogene TRBV3-2) and TRBJ2-5; possible D gene TRBD1, 6 bases. Trimming pared 1 base from V and 1 base from J, leaving 7 bases between. Germline assignment: CDR1 LGHDT and CDR2 YNNKEL (reference sequence). This CDR3 spans 14 amino acids. The CDR3 DNA reads TGTGCCAGCAGCCAAGCGGACAGCCAAGAGACCCAGTACTTC. It translates to CASSQADSQETQYF.

The V call is TRBV28, the J call TRBJ1-5; 7 bases are a match to TRBD1. Germline V gene data show CDR1 as MDHEN and CDR2 as SYDVKM. V shed 8 bases, J shed 4 bases, and the junction held 5 bases outside the gene matches. The CDR3 consists of 13 residues. CDR3 sequence: CASGSTGNQPQHF. The CDR3 DNA reads TGTGCCAGCGGTTCGACAGGGAATCAGCCCCAGCATTTT.

This clone was detected once. At the DNA level, this CDR3 is encoded by other sequences in the same sample as well. V is TRBV5-1 and J is TRBJ1-1; 7 positions agree with TRBD1. Germline V gene sequence: CDR1 SGHRS, CDR2 YFSETQ. The CDR3 totals 14 residues. V shed 4 bases, J shed 1 base, and the junction held 4 bases outside the gene matches. This CDR3 reads CASSGRTGNTEAFF. The CDR3 DNA sequence: TGCGCCAGCAGCGGAAGGACAGGGAACACTGAAGCTTTCTTT.

The J gene is TRBJ2-2, the V gene TRBV15, with 14 bases fitting TRBD2. CDR1 is LNHNV, CDR2 YYDKDF, per germline (reference sequence). The length of the CDR3 is 17 residues. Trimming removed 8 bases from V and 5 bases from J; junction bases left unmatched: 10. The CDR3 DNA is TGTGCCACCGCTAGACTAGCGGGGGGGCGGGGAACCGGGGAGCTGTTTTTT. Encoded protein: CATARLAGGRGTGELFF.